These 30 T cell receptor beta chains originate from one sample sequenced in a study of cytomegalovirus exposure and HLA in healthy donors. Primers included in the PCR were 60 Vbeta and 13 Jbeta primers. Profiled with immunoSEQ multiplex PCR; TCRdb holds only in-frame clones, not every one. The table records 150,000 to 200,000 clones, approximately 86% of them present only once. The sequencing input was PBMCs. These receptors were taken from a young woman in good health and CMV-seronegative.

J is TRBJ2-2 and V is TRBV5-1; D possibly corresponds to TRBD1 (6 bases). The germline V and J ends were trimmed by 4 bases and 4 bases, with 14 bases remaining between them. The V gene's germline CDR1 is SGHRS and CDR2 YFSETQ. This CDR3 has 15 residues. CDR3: CASSLQGSGTGELFF. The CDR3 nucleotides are TGCGCCAGCAGCCTACAGGGTAGTGGCACCGGGGAGCTGTTTTTT.

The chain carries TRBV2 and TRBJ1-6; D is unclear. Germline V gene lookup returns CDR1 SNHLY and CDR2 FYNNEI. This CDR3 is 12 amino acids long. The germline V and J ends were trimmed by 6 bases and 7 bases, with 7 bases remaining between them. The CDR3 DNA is TGTGCCAGCAGCCCGGAGAATTCACCCCTCCACTTT. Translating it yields CASSPENSPLHF.

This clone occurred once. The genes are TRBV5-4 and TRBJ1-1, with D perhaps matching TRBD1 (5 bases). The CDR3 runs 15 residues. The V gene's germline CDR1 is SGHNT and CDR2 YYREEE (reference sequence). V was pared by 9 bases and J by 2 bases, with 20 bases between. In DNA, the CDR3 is TGTGCCACCGAAGCATTGGACACCATAAACACTGAAGCTTTCTTT. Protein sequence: CATEALDTINTEAFF.

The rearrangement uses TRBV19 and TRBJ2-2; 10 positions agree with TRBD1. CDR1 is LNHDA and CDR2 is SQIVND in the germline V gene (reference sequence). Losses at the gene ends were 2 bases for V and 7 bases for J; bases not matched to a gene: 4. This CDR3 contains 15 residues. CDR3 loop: CASSISGQGIGELFF. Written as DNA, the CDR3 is TGTGCCAGTAGTATATCGGGACAGGGGATCGGGGAGCTGTTTTTT.

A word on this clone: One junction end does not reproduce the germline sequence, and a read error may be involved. CDR3 bases: TGTGCCAGCAACTTGGGGGGCGGAGGGGCCTACAATGAGCAGTTCTTC. As protein: CASNLGGGGAYNEQFF. This chain uses TRBV5-4 with TRBJ2-1; D may correspond to TRBD1 or TRBD2 (6 bases each). The CDR3 spans 16 residues. Germline values: CDR1 SGHNT, CDR2 YYREEE (reference sequence).

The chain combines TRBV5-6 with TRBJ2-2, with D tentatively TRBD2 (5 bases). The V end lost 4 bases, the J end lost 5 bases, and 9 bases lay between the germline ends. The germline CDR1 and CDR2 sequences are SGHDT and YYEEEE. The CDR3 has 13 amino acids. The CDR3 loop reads CASSLTRTGELFF. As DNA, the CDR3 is TGTGCCAGCAGCCTCACTAGGACCGGGGAGCTGTTTTTT.

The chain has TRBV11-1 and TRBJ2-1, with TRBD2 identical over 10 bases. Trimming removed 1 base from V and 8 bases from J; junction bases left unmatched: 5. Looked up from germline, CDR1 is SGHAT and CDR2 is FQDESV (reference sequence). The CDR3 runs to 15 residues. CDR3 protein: CASSLGLAGVDEQFF. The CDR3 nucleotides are TGTGCCAGCAGCTTAGGGCTAGCGGGAGTGGATGAGCAGTTCTTC. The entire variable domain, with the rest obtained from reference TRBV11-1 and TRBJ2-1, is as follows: EAEVAQSPRYKITEKSQAVAFWCDPISGHATLYWYRQILGQGPELLVQFQDESVVDDSQLPKDRFSAERLKGVDSTLKIQPAELGDSAMYLCASSLGLAGVDEQFFGPGTRLTVL.

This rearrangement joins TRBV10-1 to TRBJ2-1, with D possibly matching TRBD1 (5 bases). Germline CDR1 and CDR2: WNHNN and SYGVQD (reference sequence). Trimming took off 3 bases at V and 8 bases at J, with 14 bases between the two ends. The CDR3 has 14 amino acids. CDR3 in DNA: TGCGCCAGCAGTGATGCTCAGGGAATGGATGAGCAGTTCTTC. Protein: CASSDAQGMDEQFF.

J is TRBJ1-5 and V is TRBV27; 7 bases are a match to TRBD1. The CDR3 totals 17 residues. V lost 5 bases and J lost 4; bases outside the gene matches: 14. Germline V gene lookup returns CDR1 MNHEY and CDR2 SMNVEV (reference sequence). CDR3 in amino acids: CASSLADRAAENQPQHF. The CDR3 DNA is TGTGCCAGCAGTCTCGCTGACAGGGCGGCGGAAAATCAGCCCCAGCATTTT.

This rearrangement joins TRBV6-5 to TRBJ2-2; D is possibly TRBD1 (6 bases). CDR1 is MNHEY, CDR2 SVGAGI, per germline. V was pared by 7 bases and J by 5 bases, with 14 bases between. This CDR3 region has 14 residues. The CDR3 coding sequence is TGTGCCAGCACTCTAGGGCAGGGGACCGGGGAGCTGTTTTTT. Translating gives CASTLGQGTGELFF.

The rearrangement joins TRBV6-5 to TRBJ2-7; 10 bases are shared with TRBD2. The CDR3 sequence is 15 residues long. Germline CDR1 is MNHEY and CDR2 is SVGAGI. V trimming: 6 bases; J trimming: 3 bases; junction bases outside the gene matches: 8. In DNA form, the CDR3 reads TGTGCCAGCAGCCTCGGACTAGCGGCATACTACGAGCAGTACTTC. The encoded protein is CASSLGLAAYYEQYF.

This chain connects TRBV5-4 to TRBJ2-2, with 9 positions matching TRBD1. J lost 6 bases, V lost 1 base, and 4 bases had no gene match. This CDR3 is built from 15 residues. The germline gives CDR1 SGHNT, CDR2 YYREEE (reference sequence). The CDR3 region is CASSLYTGGPGELFF. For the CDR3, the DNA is TGTGCCAGCAGCTTGTACACAGGGGGCCCCGGGGAGCTGTTTTTT.

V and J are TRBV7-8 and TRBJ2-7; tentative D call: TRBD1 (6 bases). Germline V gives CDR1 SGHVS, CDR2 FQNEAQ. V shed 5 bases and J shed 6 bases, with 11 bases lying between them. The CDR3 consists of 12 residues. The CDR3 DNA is TGTGCCAGCAGCCGAGTAGGGGGCGAGCAGTACTTC. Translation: CASSRVGGEQYF.

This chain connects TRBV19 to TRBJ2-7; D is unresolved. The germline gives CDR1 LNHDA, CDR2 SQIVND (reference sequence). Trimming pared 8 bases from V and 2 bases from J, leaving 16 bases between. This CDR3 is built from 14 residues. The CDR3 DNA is TGTGCCAGTGCTCCAAGAGGTTACGCCTACGAGCAGTACTTC. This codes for CASAPRGYAYEQYF.

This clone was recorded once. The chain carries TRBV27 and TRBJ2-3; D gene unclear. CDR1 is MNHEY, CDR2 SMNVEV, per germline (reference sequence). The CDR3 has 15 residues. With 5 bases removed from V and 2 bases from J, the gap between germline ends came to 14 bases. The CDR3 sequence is CASSPVAPTTDTQYF. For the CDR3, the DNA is TGTGCCAGCAGTCCGGTCGCCCCAACCACAGATACGCAGTATTTT.

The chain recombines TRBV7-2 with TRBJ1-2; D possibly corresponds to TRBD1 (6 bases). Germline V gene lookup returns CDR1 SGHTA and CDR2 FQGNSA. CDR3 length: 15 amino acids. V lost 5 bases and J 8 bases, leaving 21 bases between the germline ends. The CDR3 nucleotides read TGTGCCAGCAGCCCGCAGGGGCAGGTGGTAAACGGCTACACCTTC. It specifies CASSPQGQVVNGYTF.

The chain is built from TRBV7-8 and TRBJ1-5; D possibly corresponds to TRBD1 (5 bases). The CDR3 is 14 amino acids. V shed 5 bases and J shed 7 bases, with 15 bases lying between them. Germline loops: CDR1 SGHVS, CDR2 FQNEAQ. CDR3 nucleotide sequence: TGTGCCAGCAGCGGCAGGGATCTGAGGCAGCCCCAGCATTTT. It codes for CASSGRDLRQPQHF. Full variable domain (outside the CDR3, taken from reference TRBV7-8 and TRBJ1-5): GAGVSQSPRYKVAKRGQDVALRCDPISGHVSLFWYQQALGQGPEFLTYFQNEAQLDKSGLPSDRFFAERPEGSVSTLKIQRTQQEDSAVYLCASSGRDLRQPQHFGDGTRLSIL.

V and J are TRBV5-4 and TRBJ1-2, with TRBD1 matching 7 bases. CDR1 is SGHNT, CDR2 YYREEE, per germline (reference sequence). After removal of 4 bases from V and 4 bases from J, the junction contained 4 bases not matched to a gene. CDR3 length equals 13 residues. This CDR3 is CASSADRAYGYTF. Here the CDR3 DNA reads TGTGCCAGCAGCGCCGACAGGGCCTATGGCTACACCTTC.

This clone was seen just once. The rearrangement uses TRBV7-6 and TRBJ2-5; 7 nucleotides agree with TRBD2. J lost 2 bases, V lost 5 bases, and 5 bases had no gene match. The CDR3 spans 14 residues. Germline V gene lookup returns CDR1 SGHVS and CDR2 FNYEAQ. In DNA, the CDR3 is TGTGCCAGCAGCCCCCCCGGGGGGCAAGAGACCCAGTACTTC. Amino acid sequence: CASSPPGGQETQYF.

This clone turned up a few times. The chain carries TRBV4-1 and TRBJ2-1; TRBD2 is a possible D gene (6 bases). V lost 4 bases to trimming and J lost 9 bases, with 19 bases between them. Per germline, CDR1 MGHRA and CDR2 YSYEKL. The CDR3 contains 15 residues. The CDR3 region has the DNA TGCGCCAGCAGCCGACCTGGGACTCAAAGTGTTGAGCAGTTCTTC. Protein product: CASSRPGTQSVEQFF.

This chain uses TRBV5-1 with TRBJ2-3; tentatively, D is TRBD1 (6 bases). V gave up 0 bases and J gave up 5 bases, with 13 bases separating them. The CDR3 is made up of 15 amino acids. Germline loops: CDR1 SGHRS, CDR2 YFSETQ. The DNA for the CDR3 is TGCGCCAGCAGCTTGGGACAGGTTTTGAGAGATACGCAGTATTTT. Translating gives CASSLGQVLRDTQYF.

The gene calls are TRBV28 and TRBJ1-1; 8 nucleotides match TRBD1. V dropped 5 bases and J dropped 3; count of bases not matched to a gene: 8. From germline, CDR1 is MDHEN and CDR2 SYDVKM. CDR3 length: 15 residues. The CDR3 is CASSPQAGGHTEAFF. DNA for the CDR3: TGTGCCAGCAGTCCACAGGCAGGGGGCCACACTGAAGCTTTCTTT.

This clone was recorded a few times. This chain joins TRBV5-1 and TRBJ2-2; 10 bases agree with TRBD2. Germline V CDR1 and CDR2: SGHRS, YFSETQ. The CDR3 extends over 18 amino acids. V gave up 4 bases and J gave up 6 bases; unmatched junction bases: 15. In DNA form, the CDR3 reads TGCGCCAGCAGCAGTGTTCCTAGCGGGAGTTCGGGGGCCGGGGAGCTGTTTTTT. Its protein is CASSSVPSGSSGAGELFF.

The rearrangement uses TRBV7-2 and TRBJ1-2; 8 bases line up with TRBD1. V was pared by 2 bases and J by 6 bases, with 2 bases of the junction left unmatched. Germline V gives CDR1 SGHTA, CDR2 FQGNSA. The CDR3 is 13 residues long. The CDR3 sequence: CASSLFRGHGYTF. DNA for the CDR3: TGTGCCAGCAGCTTATTCAGGGGGCATGGCTACACCTTC.

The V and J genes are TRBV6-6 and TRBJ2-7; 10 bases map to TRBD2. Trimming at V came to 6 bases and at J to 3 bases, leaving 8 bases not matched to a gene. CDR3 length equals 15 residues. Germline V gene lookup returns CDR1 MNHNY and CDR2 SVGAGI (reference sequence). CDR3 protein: CASREGLAEGYEQYF. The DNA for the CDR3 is TGTGCCAGCAGGGAAGGACTAGCGGAGGGCTACGAGCAGTACTTC.

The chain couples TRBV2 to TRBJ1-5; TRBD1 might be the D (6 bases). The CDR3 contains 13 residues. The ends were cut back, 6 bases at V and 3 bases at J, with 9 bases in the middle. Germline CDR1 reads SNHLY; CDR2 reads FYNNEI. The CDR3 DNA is TGTGCCAGCAGGGGGGACATCAATCAGCCCCAGCATTTT. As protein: CASRGDINQPQHF.

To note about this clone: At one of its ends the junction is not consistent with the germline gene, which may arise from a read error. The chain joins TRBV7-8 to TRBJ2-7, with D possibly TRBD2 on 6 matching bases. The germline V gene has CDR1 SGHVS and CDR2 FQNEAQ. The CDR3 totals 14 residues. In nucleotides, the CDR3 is TGTGCCAGCAGCTTAACTAGGTATGGGAGGATGGATTTTTTC. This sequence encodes CASSLTRYGRMDFF.

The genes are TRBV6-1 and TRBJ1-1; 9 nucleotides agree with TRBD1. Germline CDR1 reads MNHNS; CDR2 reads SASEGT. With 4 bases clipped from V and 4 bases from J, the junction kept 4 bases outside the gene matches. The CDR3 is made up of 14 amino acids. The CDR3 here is CASSGTGGSTEAFF. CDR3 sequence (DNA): TGTGCCAGCAGTGGCACAGGGGGCAGCACTGAAGCTTTCTTT.

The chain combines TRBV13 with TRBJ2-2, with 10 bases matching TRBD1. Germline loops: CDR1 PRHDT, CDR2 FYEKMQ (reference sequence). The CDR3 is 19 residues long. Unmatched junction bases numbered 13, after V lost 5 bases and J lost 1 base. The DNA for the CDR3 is TGTGCCAGCAGCGCAGAAGGGACAGGGGCTTCGATGAACACCGGGGAGCTGTTTTTT. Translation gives CASSAEGTGASMNTGELFF.

The CDR3 DNA sequence: TGTGCCAGCAGCTTGGGAGGACTAGCGGATTACTACAATGAGCAGTTCTTC. Protein product: CASSLGGLADYYNEQFF. The chain recombines TRBV7-2 with TRBJ2-1; 10 bases align to TRBD2. The CDR3 is 17 residues long. CDR1 is SGHTA and CDR2 is FQGNSA in the germline V gene. With 3 bases clipped from V and 3 bases from J, the junction kept 8 bases outside the gene matches. The full variable domain, completed using reference TRBV7-2 and TRBJ2-1, is GAGVSQSPSNKVTEKGKDVELRCDPISGHTALYWYRQSLGQGLEFLIYFQGNSAPDKSGLPSDRFSAERTGGSVSTLTIQRTQQEDSAVYLCASSLGGLADYYNEQFFGPGTRLTVL.